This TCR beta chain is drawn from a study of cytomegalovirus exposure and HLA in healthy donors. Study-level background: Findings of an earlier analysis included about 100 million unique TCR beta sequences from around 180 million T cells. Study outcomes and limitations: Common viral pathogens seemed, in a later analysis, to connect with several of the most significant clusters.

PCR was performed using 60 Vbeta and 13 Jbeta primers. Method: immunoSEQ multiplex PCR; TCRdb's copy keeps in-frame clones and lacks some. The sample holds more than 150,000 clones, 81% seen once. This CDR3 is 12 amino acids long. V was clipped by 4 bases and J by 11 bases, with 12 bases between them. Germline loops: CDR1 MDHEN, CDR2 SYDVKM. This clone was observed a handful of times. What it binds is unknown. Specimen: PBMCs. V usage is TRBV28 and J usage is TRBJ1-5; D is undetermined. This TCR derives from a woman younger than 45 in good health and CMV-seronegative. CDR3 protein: CASSSSSVSQHF. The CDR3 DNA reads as TGTGCCAGCAGTTCCTCTTCGGTGTCCCAGCATTTT.